Following are 23 T cell receptor beta chains from one sample sequenced in a study of vaccination effects on CD4 cells after COVID-19. These receptors have no known antigen. Within the ViraFEST assay, antigen-specific CD4+ T cells underwent expansion with viral peptide pools prior to sequencing. Scientists isolated CD4+ T cells after a roughly 10-day culture period ended. This person caught SARS-CoV-2 sometime from March to December 2020, and PCR testing confirmed the infection. Method: immunoSEQ multiplex PCR; TCRdb's copy keeps in-frame clones and lacks some. Here the sample spans roughly 73,000 clones, about 69% being singletons. The specimen comprised CD4+ T cells from PBMCs cultured with HIV peptides, sampled before COVID-19 vaccination. The subset denotes: HIV-1 Nef peptide pool negative control/reference culture. These receptors were obtained from a human donor who had a prior SARS-CoV-2 infection.

This chain joins TRBV3-1 (or the pseudogene TRBV3-2) and TRBJ1-2; no definite D call. V dropped 4 bases and J dropped 4 bases, with 10 bases sitting between them. This CDR3 has 13 residues. Per germline, CDR1 LGHDT and CDR2 YNNKEL (reference sequence). For the CDR3, the DNA is TGTGCCAGCAGCCCCGTCCGCTTCTATGGCTACACCTTC. Translation: CASSPVRFYGYTF.

This chain connects TRBV24-1 to TRBJ1-1; 7 bases agree with TRBD1. Germline V gene data show CDR1 as KGHDR and CDR2 as SFDVKD. This CDR3 comprises 17 residues. V was clipped by 5 bases and J by 4 bases; unmatched bases: 15. CDR3 in amino acids: CATSGEPRQGYSTEAFF. CDR3 DNA sequence: TGTGCCACCAGTGGTGAACCTCGACAGGGTTATAGCACTGAAGCTTTCTTT.

The rearrangement uses TRBV9 and TRBJ2-3, with 7 bases that match TRBD2. J lost 1 base, V lost 4 bases, and 9 bases had no gene match. The CDR3 is 16 residues long. In germline, CDR1 is SGDLS, CDR2 YYNGEE. This CDR3 reads CASSHTPGGGTDTQYF. CDR3 nucleotide sequence: TGTGCCAGCAGCCACACCCCTGGGGGGGGCACAGATACGCAGTATTTT.

CDR3 DNA: TGTGCCAGCAGCCCCACCCGGGGCACAGATACGCAGTATTTT. Translated: CASSPTRGTDTQYF. V is TRBV11-2 and J is TRBJ2-3; D is ambiguous. The CDR3 runs 14 residues. With 5 bases removed from V and 1 base from J, the gap between germline ends came to 10 bases. Germline V CDR1 and CDR2: SGHAT, FQNNGV.

CDR3 bases: TGCGCCAGCAGCTCGGGAGGCAGGAACACCGGGGAGCTGTTTTTT. Translation gives CASSSGGRNTGELFF. V usage is TRBV5-1 and J usage is TRBJ2-2; 7 nucleotides align to TRBD2. CDR3 length equals 15 residues. Germline-derived CDR1 and CDR2 are SGHRS and YFSETQ. V was clipped by 3 bases and J by 1 base; unmatched bases: 3.

This rearrangement joins TRBV2 to TRBJ1-3, with TRBD1 matching 8 bases. Unmatched junction bases numbered 6, after V lost 7 bases and J lost 7 bases. Germline-derived CDR1 and CDR2 are SNHLY and FYNNEI. The CDR3 length is 13 residues. CDR3 residues: CASILGQANTIYF. CDR3 nucleotides: TGTGCCAGCATCCTGGGACAGGCGAACACCATATATTTT.

The rearrangement uses TRBV7-2 and TRBJ1-5, with D hard to call. The CDR3 is 13 residues long. The ends were cut back, 1 base at V and 4 bases at J, with 5 bases in the middle. CDR1 and CDR2 from the germline V gene are SGHTA and FQGNSA. The CDR3 bases are TGTGCCAGCAGCTTAGTAGGGAATCAGCCCCAGCATTTT. The encoded protein is CASSLVGNQPQHF.

CDR3 nucleotide sequence: TGTGCCAGCAGCGTAGATCCGGGAAATGGAAACACCATATATTTT. This translates into CASSVDPGNGNTIYF. The V gene is TRBV9, the J gene TRBJ1-3; the D is unclear. V lost 0 bases to trimming and J lost 3 bases, with 10 bases between them. This CDR3 comprises 15 residues. Germline CDR1 SGDLS, CDR2 YYNGEE.

The rearrangement links TRBV11-2 to TRBJ1-3, with D possibly TRBD1 on 6 matching bases. V lost 5 bases and J lost 1, with 12 bases in between. Germline V CDR1 and CDR2: SGHAT, FQNNGV. The length of the CDR3 is 15 residues. CDR3 in amino acids: CASSPTTGSGNTIYF. Written as DNA, the CDR3 is TGTGCCAGCAGCCCTACGACAGGATCTGGAAACACCATATATTTT.

V and J are TRBV7-2 and TRBJ1-1; TRBD1 aligns across 7 bases. The CDR3 covers 16 residues. Germline assignment: CDR1 SGHTA and CDR2 FQGNSA. V was clipped by 5 bases and J by 5 bases; unmatched bases: 14. This chain's CDR3 is CASSLQYDRVGTEAFF. CDR3 DNA sequence: TGTGCCAGCAGCCTTCAATATGACAGGGTAGGAACTGAAGCTTTCTTT.

As concerns this clone: One end of the junction varies from germline; a read error may be responsible. The chain uses TRBV19 and TRBJ1-2; tentative D call: TRBD1 (5 bases). CDR1 LNHDA and CDR2 SQIVND come from the germline V gene (reference sequence). The length of the CDR3 is 19 residues. The CDR3 coding sequence is TGTGCCAGTAGGAGTTTGGTACCCCTTCGGGGCTCACTACTACGGTTACTACACTTC. Amino acids: CASRSLVPLRGSLLRLLHF.

V and J are TRBV5-1 and TRBJ1-2, with TRBD1 matching 7 bases. CDR1 is SGHRS and CDR2 is YFSETQ in the germline V gene. V shed 4 bases, J shed 3 bases, and the junction held 9 bases outside the gene matches. CDR3 length: 15 amino acids. This chain's CDR3 is CASSPRTGLDYGYTF. CDR3 in DNA: TGCGCCAGCAGCCCGAGGACAGGTCTTGACTATGGCTACACCTTC.

The rearrangement joins TRBV5-1 to TRBJ2-5; 8 bases are shared with TRBD1. Germline CDR1 reads SGHRS; CDR2 reads YFSETQ. The CDR3 runs 15 residues. Losses at the gene ends were 0 bases for V and 5 bases for J; bases not matched to a gene: 6. As DNA, the CDR3 is TGCGCCAGCAGCTTGGGCCCCACAGGGGGGGAGACCCAGTACTTC. This encodes CASSLGPTGGETQYF.

The V gene is TRBV30, the J gene TRBJ1-3; D uncertain. The germline gives CDR1 GTSNPN, CDR2 SVGIG (reference sequence). CDR3 length: 14 amino acids. Trimming left V 0 bases short and J 3 bases short, with 9 bases between. CDR3 nucleotide sequence: TGTGCCTGGAGTGTATGGCCCCTTGGAAACACCATATATTTT. It codes for CAWSVWPLGNTIYF. Full variable domain (outside the CDR3, taken from reference TRBV30 and TRBJ1-3): SQTIHQWPATLVQPVGSPLSLECTVEGTSNPNLYWYRQAAGRGLQLLFYSVGIGQISSEVPQNLSASRPQDRQFILSSKKLLLSDSGFYLCAWSVWPLGNTIYFGEGSWLTVV.

The chain uses TRBV7-9 and TRBJ2-7, with D unresolved. The germline V and J ends were trimmed by 1 base and 0 bases, with 7 bases remaining between them. The germline V gene encodes CDR1 SEHNR and CDR2 FQNEAQ (reference sequence). The CDR3 has 14 amino acids. This CDR3 reads CASSLGQASYEQYF. In nucleotides, the CDR3 is TGTGCCAGCAGCTTAGGGCAGGCCTCCTACGAGCAGTACTTC.

This chain uses TRBV4-2 with TRBJ1-5; D ambiguous. Germline lookup yields CDR1 LGHNA and CDR2 YNFKEQ. This CDR3 region has 14 residues. V was trimmed by 1 base and J by 5 bases, leaving 9 bases between them. In nucleotides, the CDR3 is TGTGCCAGCAGCCAAGGAGGTCAAGATCAGCCCCAGCATTTT. Translating it yields CASSQGGQDQPQHF.

The rearrangement links TRBV9 to TRBJ1-3, with D maybe TRBD1 (5 bases). The germline V and J ends were trimmed by 3 bases and 4 bases, with 14 bases remaining between them. This CDR3 region has 15 residues. The V gene's germline CDR1 is SGDLS and CDR2 YYNGEE. CDR3 nucleotides: TGTGCCAGCAGCGAGTCCGGGACGTCCGGAAACACCATATATTTT. This sequence encodes CASSESGTSGNTIYF.

The V and J genes are TRBV7-9 and TRBJ2-2; D gene ambiguous. V lost 8 bases and J lost 8, with 6 bases in between. Germline CDR1 and CDR2: SEHNR and FQNEAQ (reference sequence). The length of the CDR3 is 10 residues. The CDR3 spells CASLPGELFF. The CDR3 DNA reads as TGTGCCAGCCTCCCAGGGGAGCTGTTTTTT.

The chain couples TRBV20-1 to TRBJ2-7, with a possible D match to TRBD2 (6 bases). V lost 3 bases to trimming and J lost 6 bases, with 21 bases between them. The V gene's germline CDR1 is DFQATT and CDR2 SNEGSKA (reference sequence). CDR3 size: 15 residues. The CDR3 loop is CSASGVRGSGSEQYF. Here the CDR3 DNA reads TGCAGTGCTAGTGGGGTAAGAGGTAGCGGTAGCGAGCAGTACTTC.

By share, this clone counts as medium-sized. The chain employs TRBV6-1 and TRBJ2-2; unclear D gene. The germline V gene encodes CDR1 MNHNS and CDR2 SASEGT. The CDR3 loop spans 17 amino acids. V lost 2 bases and J lost 1, with 14 bases in between. The CDR3 protein is CASSESALSGNTGELFF. The CDR3 DNA reads TGTGCCAGCAGTGAATCTGCGCTGTCAGGGAACACCGGGGAGCTGTTTTTT.

V gene TRBV5-4 combines with J gene TRBJ2-2; tentatively, D is TRBD1 (6 bases). Trimming took off 4 bases at V and 0 bases at J, with 13 bases between the two ends. Per the germline V gene, CDR1 is SGHNT and CDR2 is YYREEE (reference sequence). The CDR3 sequence is 16 residues long. The CDR3 DNA reads as TGTGCCAGCAGCGGTCGGACAGCCCCGAACACCGGGGAGCTGTTTTTT. It codes for CASSGRTAPNTGELFF.

V usage is TRBV18 and J usage is TRBJ2-7, with a possible D match to TRBD1 (5 bases). The CDR3 is 14 amino acids. The V end was cut by 6 bases, the J end by 0 bases, with 12 bases between. CDR1 is KGHSH, CDR2 LQKENI, per germline. CDR3 in DNA: TGTGCCAGCTCCGCGGAGACAGCCTCCTACGAGCAGTACTTC. This encodes CASSAETASYEQYF.

The rearrangement joins TRBV15 to TRBJ2-7; D remains unclear. The V and J ends lost 0 bases and 9 bases respectively, with 18 bases between them. Germline lookup yields CDR1 LNHNV and CDR2 YYDKDF (reference sequence). The CDR3 covers 15 residues. CDR3 nucleotides: TGTGCCACCAGCAGAGATCGTACCGCCAGCGTAGGGCAGTACTTC. Translation gives CATSRDRTASVGQYF.